This TCR beta chain was documented in a study of T cell changes during pregnancy in multiple sclerosis. The trim removed 2 bases at V and 2 bases at J, leaving 3 bases unmatched. The V gene's germline CDR1 is KGHSH and CDR2 LQKENI. This CDR3 is 14 amino acids long. The table came from immunoSEQ multiplex PCR; TCRdb's copy has only in-frame clones and leaves some out. The data hold around 26,000 clones, with about nine tenths observed a single time. This sequence joins TRBV18 and TRBJ2-7; 7 nucleotides line up with TRBD1. The sample consisted of CD4+ T cells from peripheral blood mononuclear cells, taken in the first trimester of pregnancy. The TCR originated in a female donor in good health, enrolled as a control in a pregnancy study. As DNA, the CDR3 is TGTGCCAGCTCACCAGGGACAGCTACCTACGAGCAGTACTTC. Translation: CASSPGTATYEQYF.